This passage covers 27 T cell receptor beta chains from one sample sequenced in a study of blood T cell repertoires in COVID-19. Repertoires were generated with immunoSEQ multiplex PCR, while TCRdb's copy carries only in-frame clones and drops some. Of hundreds of thousands of clones detected, roughly 80% appear once; the ten largest clones hold roughly 9.6%. The sequencing sample was made of peripheral blood. The origin of the receptors is a woman aged 80 or over with acute or convalescent COVID-19.

The V gene is TRBV7-8, the J gene TRBJ2-1, with 11 bases lining up with TRBD2. The CDR3 has 16 amino acids. The germline V gene encodes CDR1 SGHVS and CDR2 FQNEAQ. With 2 bases clipped from V and 4 bases from J, the junction kept 4 bases outside the gene matches. CDR3 sequence: CASSLLLAGGYNEQFF. CDR3 coding DNA: TGTGCCAGCAGCTTATTGCTAGCGGGGGGATACAATGAGCAGTTCTTC. Filled out from reference TRBV7-8 and TRBJ2-1, the complete variable domain reads GAGVSQSPRYKVAKRGQDVALRCDPISGHVSLFWYQQALGQGPEFLTYFQNEAQLDKSGLPSDRFFAERPEGSVSTLKIQRTQQEDSAVYLCASSLLLAGGYNEQFFGPGTRLTVL.

The rearrangement joins TRBV18 to TRBJ2-3; 7 bases are shared with TRBD1. Germline loops: CDR1 KGHSH, CDR2 LQKENI. The CDR3 loop spans 15 amino acids. Trimming cost V 5 bases and J 4 bases; bases outside gene matches: 9. CDR3 residues: CASSSRQGEADTQYF. The CDR3 region has the DNA TGTGCCAGCTCATCCCGACAGGGAGAGGCAGATACGCAGTATTTT. Full variable domain (missing parts from reference TRBV18 and TRBJ2-3): NAGVMQNPRHLVRRRGQEARLRCSPMKGHSHVYWYRQLPEEGLKFMVYLQKENIIDESGMPKERFSAEFPKEGPSILRIQQVVRGDSAAYFCASSSRQGEADTQYFGPGTRLTVL.

In its sample, this clone was seen a few times. This rearrangement joins TRBV29-1 to TRBJ1-2; D might be TRBD1 (5 bases). Looked up from germline, CDR1 is SQVTM and CDR2 is ANQGSEA. The CDR3 loop spans 13 amino acids. The ends were cut back, 5 bases at V and 0 bases at J, with 10 bases in the middle. The CDR3 is CSVSDTSNYGYTF. CDR3 nucleotide sequence: TGCAGCGTTTCGGACACGTCTAACTATGGCTACACCTTC.

The gene calls are TRBV7-9 and TRBJ1-1, with TRBD1 as a possible D gene (6 bases). V gave up 1 base and J gave up 5 bases, with 14 bases separating them. The CDR3 is made up of 15 amino acids. Germline values: CDR1 SEHNR, CDR2 FQNEAQ (reference sequence). Here the CDR3 DNA reads TGTGCCAGCAGCTTAGAGGGGAGGGGGAGGACTGAAGCTTTCTTT. Its translation: CASSLEGRGRTEAFF.

The V gene is TRBV9, the J gene TRBJ2-1; D perhaps matches TRBD1 (6 bases). The ends were cut back, 4 bases at V and 6 bases at J, with 11 bases in the middle. CDR3 length: 13 residues. CDR1 and CDR2 from the germline V gene are SGDLS and YYNGEE. The CDR3 DNA reads TGTGCCAGCAGCTACAGGGATACCAATGAGCAGTTCTTC. Protein sequence: CASSYRDTNEQFF.

The chain couples TRBV7-3 to TRBJ2-3; the D gene is possibly TRBD2 (5 bases). The ends were cut back, 5 bases at V and 2 bases at J, with 11 bases in the middle. The CDR3 contains 14 residues. Germline CDR1 reads SGHTA; CDR2 reads FQGTGA. The CDR3 sequence is CASSQGLNTDTQYF. The CDR3, as DNA: TGTGCCAGCAGCCAAGGACTCAACACAGATACGCAGTATTTT.

The CDR3 DNA reads TGTGCCAGCAGGGAGGACAGGTATAGCAATCAGCCCCAGCATTTT. This gives the protein CASREDRYSNQPQHF. The chain joins TRBV6-5 to TRBJ1-5; 7 bases fit TRBD1. CDR3 length equals 15 residues. Germline V gene lookup returns CDR1 MNHEY and CDR2 SVGAGI. Losses at the gene ends were 6 bases for V and 0 bases for J; bases not matched to a gene: 5.

This sequence joins TRBV27 and TRBJ1-2, with 10 bases that match TRBD1. J lost 2 bases, V lost 6 bases, and 3 bases had no gene match. Germline loops: CDR1 MNHEY, CDR2 SMNVEV (reference sequence). The CDR3 totals 14 residues. The CDR3 coding sequence is TGTGCCAGCAGCCCGGACAGGGGGAACTATGGCTACACCTTC. Protein: CASSPDRGNYGYTF.

This rearrangement joins TRBV13 to TRBJ1-3, with TRBD1 as a possible D gene (5 bases). The germline V gene has CDR1 PRHDT and CDR2 FYEKMQ (reference sequence). This CDR3 has 16 residues. Trimming took 2 bases from V and 0 from J, leaving 11 bases between them. The CDR3 sequence is CASSLLQDPSGNTIYF. CDR3 nucleotides: TGTGCCAGCAGCTTACTACAGGACCCCTCTGGAAACACCATATATTTT.

The CDR3 spells CASSPGWQATDTQYF. Here the CDR3 DNA reads TGTGCCAGTAGTCCAGGATGGCAGGCTACAGATACGCAGTATTTT. The chain is built from TRBV19 and TRBJ2-3; D remains unclear. Germline loops: CDR1 LNHDA, CDR2 SQIVND (reference sequence). This CDR3 spans 15 amino acids. Trimming left V 5 bases short and J 3 bases short, with 15 bases between.

The V gene is TRBV19, the J gene TRBJ2-5, with 7 positions matching TRBD2. V was clipped by 5 bases and J by 0 bases; unmatched bases: 6. The CDR3 runs 15 residues. Germline CDR1 and CDR2: LNHDA and SQIVND (reference sequence). The CDR3 reads CASSSPGGYQETQYF. Here the CDR3 DNA reads TGTGCCAGTAGTTCCCCCGGGGGGTACCAAGAGACCCAGTACTTC.

The chain links TRBV7-3 to TRBJ2-2; 8 nucleotides align to TRBD1. The CDR3 totals 16 residues. The V and J ends lost 7 bases and 7 bases, in that order; junction bases with no gene match: 14. In germline, CDR1 is SGHTA, CDR2 FQGTGA. The CDR3 protein is CASTKSPGGAYGELFF. The CDR3 DNA is TGTGCCAGCACCAAATCCCCAGGGGGCGCCTACGGGGAGCTGTTTTTT.

J is TRBJ2-5 and V is TRBV5-1; 10 bases match TRBD2. The germline V gene has CDR1 SGHRS and CDR2 YFSETQ. V was pared by 4 bases and J by 5 bases, with 8 bases of the junction left unmatched. The CDR3 length is 15 residues. CDR3 amino acids: CASSPGTSDPETQYF. Here the CDR3 DNA reads TGCGCCAGCAGCCCCGGGACTAGCGACCCTGAGACCCAGTACTTC.

This clone showed up just a few times. This sequence joins TRBV4-1 and TRBJ1-5, with 9 bases that match TRBD1. The CDR3 covers 15 residues. V trimming: 4 bases; J trimming: 5 bases; junction bases outside the gene matches: 6. Germline V gives CDR1 MGHRA, CDR2 YSYEKL. CDR3 DNA sequence: TGCGCCAGCAGCCCCAACGGACAGGGGTATCAGCCCCAGCATTTT. Protein sequence: CASSPNGQGYQPQHF.

This clone was picked up one time. The genes are TRBV3-1 (or the pseudogene TRBV3-2) and TRBJ2-5; a possible D gene is TRBD1 (5 bases). V was cut by 0 bases and J by 3 bases, with 8 bases left in between. Germline V lookup: CDR1 LGHDT, CDR2 YNNKEL (reference sequence). The length of the CDR3 is 14 residues. CDR3 region: CASSQEVREETQYF. CDR3 DNA: TGTGCCAGCAGCCAAGAAGTCAGGGAAGAGACCCAGTACTTC.

The V and J genes are TRBV2 and TRBJ1-3, with TRBD1 matching 8 bases. Germline lookup yields CDR1 SNHLY and CDR2 FYNNEI. Trimming at V came to 7 bases and at J to 3 bases, leaving 2 bases not matched to a gene. The CDR3 length is 13 residues. DNA for the CDR3: TGTGCCAGCAAAGACAGGGGTGGAAACACCATATATTTT. This sequence encodes CASKDRGGNTIYF.

V usage is TRBV7-8 and J usage is TRBJ2-2; TRBD2 matches at 8 bases. Per the germline V gene, CDR1 is SGHVS and CDR2 is FQNEAQ. V dropped 10 bases and J dropped 6; count of bases not matched to a gene: 13. The CDR3 is 15 amino acids. The CDR3 is CATGPRGAKAGELFF. The DNA for the CDR3 is TGTGCCACCGGACCGCGGGGGGCCAAAGCCGGGGAGCTGTTTTTT.

A note on this clone: Other DNA sequences in this specimen translate into the identical CDR3. The chain recombines TRBV19 with TRBJ1-3; weak D call: TRBD1 (6 bases). Deletions cut 2 bases from V and 2 bases from J, with 7 bases between. This CDR3 has 14 residues. CDR1 and CDR2 from the germline V gene are LNHDA and SQIVND (reference sequence). The DNA for the CDR3 is TGTGCCAGTAGTATAAGGGGGACTGGAAACACCATATATTTT. Protein sequence: CASSIRGTGNTIYF.

V usage is TRBV7-9 and J usage is TRBJ1-4; the D gene is possibly TRBD1 (6 bases). Deletions cut 6 bases from V and 6 bases from J, with 11 bases between. Germline V gene lookup returns CDR1 SEHNR and CDR2 FQNEAQ (reference sequence). CDR3 length: 13 residues. CDR3 DNA: TGTGCCAGCAGTCAGGGGTTCTATGAAAAACTGTTTTTT. This sequence encodes CASSQGFYEKLFF.

The V call is TRBV30, the J call TRBJ2-7, with TRBD2 identical over 8 bases. This CDR3 region has 15 residues. The germline gives CDR1 GTSNPN, CDR2 SVGIG (reference sequence). The trim removed 5 bases at V and 7 bases at J, leaving 16 bases unmatched. DNA for the CDR3: TGTGCCTGGGATGCCGGGACTAGTATTTCGGGGGAGCAGTACTTC. This encodes CAWDAGTSISGEQYF.

To note about this clone: The junction and the germline gene differ at one end; a read error may be behind it. This chain connects TRBV7-7 to TRBJ2-1; tentatively, D is TRBD2 (7 bases). Looked up from germline, CDR1 is SSHAT and CDR2 is FNYEAQ (reference sequence). The CDR3 runs 13 residues. CDR3 sequence reads: CASSLGGANEQFF. The CDR3, as DNA: TGTGCTAGCAGCTTGGGGGGGGCAAATGAGCAGTTCTTC.

The chain is built from TRBV19 and TRBJ1-5; the D is unclear. The germline CDR1 and CDR2 sequences are LNHDA and SQIVND (reference sequence). This CDR3 has 13 residues. Trimming removed 5 bases from V and 2 bases from J, with 7 bases in between. The CDR3 is CASSRAGNQPQHF. The CDR3, as DNA: TGTGCCAGTAGTCGCGCGGGCAATCAGCCCCAGCATTTT.

This clone was detected only a few times. CDR3 sequence (DNA): TGTGCCAGCAGTTTTAGACAGGGTGGAAATCAGCCCCAGCATTTT. Translation gives CASSFRQGGNQPQHF. The chain uses TRBV27 and TRBJ1-5, with 7 positions matching TRBD1. Germline CDR1 reads MNHEY; CDR2 reads SMNVEV (reference sequence). Trimming at V came to 3 bases and at J to 4 bases, leaving 6 bases not matched to a gene. The CDR3 is 15 amino acids.

Points on this clone: This may be a read error: a much more frequent sequence differs by one nucleotide. This rearrangement joins TRBV9 to TRBJ2-3; D is unresolved. The germline V gene encodes CDR1 SGDLS and CDR2 YYNGEE. The CDR3 sequence is 12 residues long. CDR3 sequence: CTSSSEADTQYF. CDR3 coding DNA: TGTACCAGCAGCTCCGAGGCAGATACGCAGTATTTT. The variable domain in full, completed from reference TRBV9 and TRBJ2-3, reads DSGVTQTPKHLITATGQRVTLRCSPRSGDLSVYWYQQSLDQGLQFLIQYYNGEERAKGNILERFSAQQFPDLHSELNLSSLELGDSALYFCTSSSEADTQYFGPGTRLTVL.

V is TRBV19 and J is TRBJ2-2, with D unresolved. The CDR3 covers 13 residues. Germline CDR1 LNHDA, CDR2 SQIVND (reference sequence). V lost 4 bases and J lost 1, with 4 bases in between. CDR3 sequence (DNA): TGTGCCAGTAGTAGCGTGAACACCGGGGAGCTGTTTTTT. The encoded protein is CASSSVNTGELFF.

Turning to this clone: Other DNA sequences in the same sample also yield this CDR3. The gene calls are TRBV24-1 and TRBJ1-3, with D possibly matching TRBD1 (5 bases). The germline V gene has CDR1 KGHDR and CDR2 SFDVKD. Between the trimmed V and J ends, which lost 2 bases and 1 base, there was a span of 5 bases. This CDR3 is 14 amino acids long. This CDR3 is CATSDSGSGNTIYF. The CDR3 DNA sequence: TGTGCCACCAGTGATTCAGGGTCTGGAAACACCATATATTTT.

V and J are TRBV28 and TRBJ2-3, with 9 bases fitting TRBD1. Germline assignment: CDR1 MDHEN and CDR2 SYDVKM. This CDR3 region has 14 residues. V trimming: 6 bases; J trimming: 4 bases; junction bases outside the gene matches: 5. The CDR3 protein is CASRGQGFSDTQYF. The CDR3 DNA sequence: TGTGCCAGCAGGGGACAGGGTTTTTCAGATACGCAGTATTTT.